A single T cell receptor beta chain is shown here with its context. This clonotype was detected only a few times. It lacks a known antigen. One end of the junction is discordant with germline, which a read error may explain. The data stem from a study of blood T cells in healthy people across ages (dated by TCRdb to 2013 to 2016). Some background on the complete study: In model experiments, template switching captured roughly one uniquely barcoded TCR beta cDNA molecule for every two T cells. To track age-related changes in TCR beta repertoire diversity, the study relied on deep sequencing normalized with unique cDNA molecular identifiers. The donors were divided into four age groups: young (average around 16 years), middle-aged (around 37), aged (under 70) and long-lived (about 79). Donors of different ages were randomly distributed across sequencing lanes to avoid experimental bias. Using the same blood draw, the study looked at two additional independent replicas of 1 million unique cDNA reads for two donors, one aged 18 to 30 and the other aged 80 or older. Study-wide findings and limitations: Since profiling was done on bulk unsorted PBMCs, naive and antigen-experienced compartments could not be conclusively compared. Observed TCR beta diversity per million T cells fell roughly linearly with age, and a significant reduction was already apparent by age around 40. Compared with the aged group, the long-lived group had more naive CD4+ T cells, fewer expanded clones and increased TCR diversity, suggesting age selection. Estimates of total diversity based on one million sequenced T cells were considered lower bounds and underestimates. There was a strong correlation between observed TCR beta diversity and the percentage of naive T cells measured by flow cytometry. Because the CMV infection status of the donors was unknown, age-related changes in expanded clonotypes may potentially have been confounded.

The donors were roughly 38 Caucasian individuals from Russia, aged 6 to 90 years, who were systemically healthy. About 9.1 milliliters of peripheral blood were collected from each donor into EDTA-treated Vacutainer tubes. Ficoll-Paque density-gradient centrifugation was used to isolate PBMCs, with at least 6 million obtained per sample. Total RNA, at least 5.5 micrograms per sample, was extracted from PBMCs with Trizol reagent. The percentages of naive CD45RAhigh/CD27high T cells were determined by flow cytometry on a PBMC aliquot from every donor. The library relied on 5' RACE. The run used an Illumina HiSeq 2500. A second PCR of roughly 7 to 11 cycles was run with a J-beta primer mix and a sample-barcoded 5' primer. A template-switch 5' adaptor carrying 12 random nucleotides introduced a unique molecular identifier onto each TCR beta cDNA molecule. Each sample yielded at least 2.5 million CDR3-containing paired-end reads. First-strand cDNA synthesis was performed from all RNA using the Mint cDNA synthesis kit, with priming by a TRBC-specific oligonucleotide. After uracil-DNA glycosylase treatment, a first 18-cycle PCR used universal primers M1SS and BC2_uni_R on all cDNA. On the authors' methods: Normalization of each sample was performed by random selection of 1 million high-quality reads, each carrying a distinct molecular identifier. Reads with shared molecular identifiers were discarded instead of being binned into consensus sequences. MiTCR, set to a Q25 quality threshold and the strictest error-elimination algorithm, was used for CDR3 identification, clonotype clustering and error correction. Lower-bound total TCR beta diversity was estimated with a nonparametric unseen species model using Euler transformation. TCRdb reran the public reads through fastp at Q25 and MiXCR, keeping productive beta chains. Every distinct CDR3 protein forms one entry, paired with its most common genes and DNA. The V and J calls and clone size are TCRdb's, not the authors'. Here the sample has 1.5 million or so distinct CDR3 sequences; approximately 43% occur a single time. Approximately 4% of the sample belongs to the ten largest clones.

What was sequenced was blood. The TCR originated in a woman between 18 and 29 years old in good health.

At the DNA level, the sequence is TGTGCCGTACCGGGACTTCGCACATATACGCAGTATTTT. This encodes CAVPGLRTYTQYF. The chain was built from TRBV2 and TRBJ2-3; the best D guess is TRBD2, with 6 bases matching. From its cysteine to its phenylalanine, the CDR3 spans 13 amino acids. Of the read, only the CDR3 DNA is kept; its 39 bases are in frame from base 1. As encoded in the germline V gene, CDR1 is SNHLY while CDR2 is FYNNEI. Beyond the CDR3, the reference TRBV2 and TRBJ2-3 genes provide the residues; the full variable domain reads: EPEVTQTPSHQVTQMGQEVILRCVPISNHLYFYWYRQILGQKVEFLVSFYNNEISEKSEIFDDQFSVERPDGSNFTLKIRSTKLEDSAMYFCAVPGLRTYTQYFGPGTRLTVL.